A selection of T cell receptor beta chains follows, all from one sample in a study of T cell responses to AZD1222 COVID-19 vaccine. Libraries were prepared by immunoSEQ multiplex PCR; TCRdb keeps only in-frame clonotypes and omits some of them. The sample lists roughly 120,000 clones, approximately 90% occurring once. The material sequenced was peripheral blood, taken 28 days after the second AZD1222 dose. Every receptor here comes from an adult who received the AZD1222 COVID-19 vaccine. CDR3s include the opening cysteine and the closing phenylalanine or tryptophan. The order of the fields is clone size, J gene, V gene, CDR3 protein. Clone size appears in some rows only: once, few, many, or a class for an expanded clone.

clone size: -; J gene: TRBJ2-5; V gene: TRBV7-9; CDR3 protein: CASSLVLNQETQYF
clone size: -; J gene: TRBJ2-3; V gene: TRBV18; CDR3 protein: CASSGTPASTDTQYF
clone size: -; J gene: TRBJ1-1; V gene: TRBV11-3; CDR3 protein: CASSLGLPNTEAFF
clone size: -; J gene: TRBJ1-4; V gene: TRBV27; CDR3 protein: CASSLGLGEKLFF
clone size: -; J gene: TRBJ2-1; V gene: TRBV6-4; CDR3 protein: CASSELAGDYNEQFF
clone size: -; J gene: TRBJ2-7; V gene: TRBV3-1/TRBV3-2; CDR3 protein: CASSQDGATTYEQYF
clone size: -; J gene: TRBJ2-7; V gene: TRBV30; CDR3 protein: CAWSFGDYLSYEQYF
clone size: -; J gene: TRBJ2-1; V gene: TRBV2; CDR3 protein: CASIQDYNEQFF
clone size: -; J gene: TRBJ1-2; V gene: TRBV5-1; CDR3 protein: CASSLEPGHVYGYTF
clone size: -; J gene: TRBJ1-2; V gene: TRBV11-3; CDR3 protein: CASSLTWDRDDYGYTF
clone size: once; J gene: TRBJ2-6; V gene: TRBV27; CDR3 protein: CASSLRGGRYSGANVLTF
clone size: -; J gene: TRBJ2-5; V gene: TRBV11-3; CDR3 protein: CASSSWTVVVETQYF
clone size: -; J gene: TRBJ1-6; V gene: TRBV6-5; CDR3 protein: CASNYRASPLHF
clone size: -; J gene: TRBJ2-5; V gene: TRBV5-4; CDR3 protein: CASSLEAGIQETQYF
clone size: -; J gene: TRBJ1-1; V gene: TRBV5-1; CDR3 protein: CASSFELNTEAFF
clone size: -; J gene: TRBJ1-1; V gene: TRBV12-3/TRBV12-4; CDR3 protein: CASSFGGYTEAFF
clone size: -; J gene: TRBJ2-3; V gene: TRBV7-9; CDR3 protein: CASTPKVAGDTDTQYF
clone size: once; J gene: TRBJ1-1; V gene: TRBV2; CDR3 protein: CASSDRKNTEAFF
clone size: -; J gene: TRBJ1-3; V gene: TRBV5-1; CDR3 protein: CASSRIGTPGFSGNTIYF
clone size: once; J gene: TRBJ1-2; V gene: TRBV12-3/TRBV12-4; CDR3 protein: CASVGQRNYGYTF
clone size: -; J gene: TRBJ1-5; V gene: TRBV24-1; CDR3 protein: CATSDSGLGNQPQHF
clone size: -; J gene: TRBJ1-5; V gene: TRBV3-1/TRBV3-2; CDR3 protein: CASSQGQGNQPQHF
clone size: few; J gene: TRBJ1-6; V gene: TRBV28; CDR3 protein: CASIPGTAGNSPLHF
clone size: few; J gene: TRBJ1-2; V gene: TRBV29-1; CDR3 protein: CSVVAYNYGYTF
clone size: -; J gene: TRBJ2-7; V gene: TRBV28; CDR3 protein: CASSFGDRGRVDPKDYEQYF
clone size: once; J gene: TRBJ2-2; V gene: TRBV19; CDR3 protein: CASSTSGGSANTGELFF
clone size: -; J gene: TRBJ2-2; V gene: TRBV5-1; CDR3 protein: CASSTGLANTGELFF
clone size: once; J gene: TRBJ2-7; V gene: TRBV11-2; CDR3 protein: CASKWSSSYEQYF
clone size: -; J gene: TRBJ1-6; V gene: TRBV2; CDR3 protein: CASRTGTANSPLHF
clone size: -; J gene: TRBJ1-2; V gene: TRBV2; CDR3 protein: CASSQTLRANYGYTF
clone size: -; J gene: TRBJ1-2; V gene: TRBV7-9; CDR3 protein: CASSTRTGDGYTF
clone size: -; J gene: TRBJ1-5; V gene: TRBV24-1; CDR3 protein: CATSDNGTPINQPQHF
clone size: -; J gene: TRBJ2-7; V gene: TRBV18; CDR3 protein: CASSPGGELLYEQYF
clone size: -; J gene: TRBJ1-4; V gene: TRBV27; CDR3 protein: CASSPEEGGLLTNEKLFF
clone size: -; J gene: TRBJ2-1; V gene: TRBV18; CDR3 protein: CASSPQGLGLGDEQFF
clone size: -; J gene: TRBJ2-4; V gene: TRBV2; CDR3 protein: CASRNSPRGVAKNIQYF
clone size: few; J gene: TRBJ2-7; V gene: TRBV7-6; CDR3 protein: CASSLTSGGAYEQYF
clone size: -; J gene: TRBJ2-6; V gene: TRBV4-2; CDR3 protein: CASRKIGQGASRANVLTF
clone size: -; J gene: TRBJ2-5; V gene: TRBV2; CDR3 protein: CASSEVGRETQYF
clone size: -; J gene: TRBJ2-1; V gene: TRBV27; CDR3 protein: CASSLEPYNEQFF
clone size: -; J gene: TRBJ1-6; V gene: TRBV18; CDR3 protein: CASSPPSQGNSPLHF
clone size: once; J gene: TRBJ1-5; V gene: TRBV4-1; CDR3 protein: CASSQEGQGLNQPQHF
clone size: -; J gene: TRBJ2-1; V gene: TRBV5-1; CDR3 protein: CASSETGLHEQFF
clone size: -; J gene: TRBJ2-1; V gene: TRBV27; CDR3 protein: CASSSPGLAFNEQFF
clone size: large; J gene: TRBJ1-5; V gene: TRBV2; CDR3 protein: CASSAGTQQGSKGQPQHF
clone size: -; J gene: TRBJ2-5; V gene: TRBV11-2; CDR3 protein: CASSSTIQYF
clone size: -; J gene: TRBJ1-2; V gene: TRBV7-8; CDR3 protein: CASSSWGQGIGGYTF
clone size: -; J gene: TRBJ1-6; V gene: TRBV6-5; CDR3 protein: CASYRDSATSPLHF
clone size: once; J gene: TRBJ2-2; V gene: TRBV4-2; CDR3 protein: CASTLLYTGELFF
clone size: -; J gene: TRBJ1-5; V gene: TRBV6-2/TRBV6-3; CDR3 protein: CASSYLFNQPQHF
clone size: -; J gene: TRBJ1-2; V gene: TRBV4-1; CDR3 protein: CASSSGLAYSGYTF
clone size: -; J gene: TRBJ1-6; V gene: TRBV2; CDR3 protein: CASSVRGRGSPLHF
clone size: many; J gene: TRBJ2-3; V gene: TRBV7-6; CDR3 protein: CASSLPDRGTDTQYF